The clone carrying this TCR beta chain showed up many times. Antigen: not known. The data derive from a study of T cells after yellow fever vaccination. About the study: SMART-Seq v4 Ultra Low Input handled preparation of low-cell-number fractions. Study results and limitations: A weaker but faster secondary response was observed, peaking on day 5 versus 15. Contamination by abundant bulk-population clonotypes could be present in FACS-sorted repertoires.

In making TCR cDNA, 5'RACE template switching added a universal primer site and UMIs to it. A single record per CDR3 protein comes from TCRdb applying MiXCR to the 5' RACE reads. The sample shows under 200,000 distinct CDR3 sequences, around 7.2% of them seen only once. The germline V gene has CDR1 SQVTM and CDR2 ANQGSEA. V lost 4 bases to trimming and J lost 3 bases, with 9 bases between them. This CDR3 spans 13 amino acids. V is TRBV29-1 and J is TRBJ2-2; maybe TRBD1 (6 bases). The receptor was isolated from a young man who received the YFV17D yellow fever vaccine. The input for sequencing was CD4+ T cells sorted from PBMCs, taken around 5 days after the first yellow fever vaccination. Here the CDR3 reads CSVAKGDTGELFF. CDR3 nucleotides: TGCAGCGTTGCTAAGGGGGACACCGGGGAGCTGTTTTTT.